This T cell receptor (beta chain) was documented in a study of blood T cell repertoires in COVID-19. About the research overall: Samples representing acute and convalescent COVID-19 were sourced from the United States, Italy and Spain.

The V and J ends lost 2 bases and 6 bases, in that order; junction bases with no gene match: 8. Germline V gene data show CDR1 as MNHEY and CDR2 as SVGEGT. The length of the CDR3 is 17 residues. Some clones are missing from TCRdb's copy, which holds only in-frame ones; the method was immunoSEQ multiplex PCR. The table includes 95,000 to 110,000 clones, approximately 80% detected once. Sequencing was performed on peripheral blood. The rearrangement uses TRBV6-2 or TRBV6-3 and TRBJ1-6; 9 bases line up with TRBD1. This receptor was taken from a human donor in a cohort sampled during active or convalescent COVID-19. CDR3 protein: CASSYAQDRGPNSPLHF. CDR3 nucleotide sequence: TGTGCCAGCAGTTACGCCCAGGACAGGGGACCTAATTCACCCCTCCACTTT.